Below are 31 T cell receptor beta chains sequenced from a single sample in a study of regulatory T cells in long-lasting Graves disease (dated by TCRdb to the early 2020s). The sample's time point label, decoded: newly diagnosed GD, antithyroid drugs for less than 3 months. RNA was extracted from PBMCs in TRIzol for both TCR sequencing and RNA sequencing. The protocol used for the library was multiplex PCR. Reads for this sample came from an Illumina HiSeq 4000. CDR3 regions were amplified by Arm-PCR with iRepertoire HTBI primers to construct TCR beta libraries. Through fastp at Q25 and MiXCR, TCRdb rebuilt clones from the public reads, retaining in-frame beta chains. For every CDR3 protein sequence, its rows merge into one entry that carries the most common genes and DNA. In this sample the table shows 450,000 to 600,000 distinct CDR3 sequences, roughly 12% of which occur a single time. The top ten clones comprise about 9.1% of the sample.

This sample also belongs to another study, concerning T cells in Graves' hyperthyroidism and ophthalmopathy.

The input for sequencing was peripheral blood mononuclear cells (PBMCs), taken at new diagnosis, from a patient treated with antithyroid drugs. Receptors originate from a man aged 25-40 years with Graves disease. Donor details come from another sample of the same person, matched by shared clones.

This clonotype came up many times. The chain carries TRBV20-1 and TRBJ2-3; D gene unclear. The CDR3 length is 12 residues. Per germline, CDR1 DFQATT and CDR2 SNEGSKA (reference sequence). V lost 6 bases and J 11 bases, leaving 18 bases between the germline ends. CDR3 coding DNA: TGCAGTGCCCACTACAGTCGGATGGGGCAGTATTTT. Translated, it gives CSAHYSRMGQYF.

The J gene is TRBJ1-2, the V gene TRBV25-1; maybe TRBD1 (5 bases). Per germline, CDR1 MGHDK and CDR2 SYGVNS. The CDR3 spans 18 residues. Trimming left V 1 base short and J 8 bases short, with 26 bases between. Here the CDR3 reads CASSESRGTGSIVGGYTF. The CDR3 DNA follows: TGTGCCAGCAGTGAATCTCGGGGAACAGGCTCGATAGTAGGCGGCTACACCTTC.

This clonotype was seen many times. In nucleotides, the CDR3 is TGCGCCAGCAGTGATTTAAGCTCCTACGAGCAGTACTTC. It translates to CASSDLSSYEQYF. The chain carries TRBV10-2 and TRBJ2-7; D not resolved. The length of the CDR3 is 13 residues. V was cut by 3 bases and J by 0 bases, with 6 bases left in between. CDR1 is WSHSY and CDR2 is SAAADI in the germline V gene.

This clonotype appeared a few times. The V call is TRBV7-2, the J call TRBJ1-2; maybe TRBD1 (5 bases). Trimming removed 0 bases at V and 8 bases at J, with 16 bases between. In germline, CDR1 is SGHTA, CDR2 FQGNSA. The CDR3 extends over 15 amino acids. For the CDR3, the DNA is TGTGCCAGCAGCTTAGCGGGAGTAACTTGGGGGGGCTACACCTTC. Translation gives CASSLAGVTWGGYTF.

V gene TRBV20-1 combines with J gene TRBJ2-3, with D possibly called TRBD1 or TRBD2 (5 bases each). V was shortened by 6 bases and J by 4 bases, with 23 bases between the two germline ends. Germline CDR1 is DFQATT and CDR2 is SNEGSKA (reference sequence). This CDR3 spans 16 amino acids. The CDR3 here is CSAHARSRRGADTQYF. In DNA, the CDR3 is TGCAGTGCCCACGCTCGGAGCCGCCGAGGGGCAGATACGCAGTATTTT.

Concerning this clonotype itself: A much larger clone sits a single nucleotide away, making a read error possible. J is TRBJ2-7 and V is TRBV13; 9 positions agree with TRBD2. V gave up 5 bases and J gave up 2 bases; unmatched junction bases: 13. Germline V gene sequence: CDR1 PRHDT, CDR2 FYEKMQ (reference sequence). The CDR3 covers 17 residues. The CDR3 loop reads CASSPTLAGVPPYEQYF. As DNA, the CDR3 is TGTGCCAGCAGCCCCACCTTAGCGGGAGTGCCTCCCTACGAGCAGTACTTC. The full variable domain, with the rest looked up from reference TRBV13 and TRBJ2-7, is AAGVIQSPRHLIKEKRETATLKCYPIPRHDTVYWYQQGPGQDPQFLISFYEKMQSDKGSIPDRFSAQQFSDYHSELNMSSLELGDSALYFCASSPTLAGVPPYEQYFGPGTRLTVT.

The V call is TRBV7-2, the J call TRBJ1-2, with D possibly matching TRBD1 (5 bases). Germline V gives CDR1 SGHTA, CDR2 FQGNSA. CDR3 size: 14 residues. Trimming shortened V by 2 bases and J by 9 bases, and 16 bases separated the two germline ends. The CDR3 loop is CASSLSLRRGSYTF. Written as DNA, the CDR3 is TGTGCCAGCAGCTTATCCCTACGACGGGGGAGCTACACCTTC.

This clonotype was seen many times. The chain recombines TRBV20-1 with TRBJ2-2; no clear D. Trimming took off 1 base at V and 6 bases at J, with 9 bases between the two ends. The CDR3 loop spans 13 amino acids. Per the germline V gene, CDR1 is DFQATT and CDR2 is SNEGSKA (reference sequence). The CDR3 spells CSARGDLAGELFF. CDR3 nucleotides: TGCAGTGCTAGAGGCGATCTTGCCGGGGAGCTGTTTTTT.

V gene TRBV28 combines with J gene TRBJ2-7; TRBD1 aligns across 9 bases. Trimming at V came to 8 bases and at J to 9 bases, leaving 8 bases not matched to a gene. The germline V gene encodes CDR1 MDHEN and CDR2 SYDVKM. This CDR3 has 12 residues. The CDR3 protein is CASGTGLGGQYF. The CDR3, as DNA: TGTGCCAGCGGGACAGGGTTGGGCGGGCAGTACTTC.

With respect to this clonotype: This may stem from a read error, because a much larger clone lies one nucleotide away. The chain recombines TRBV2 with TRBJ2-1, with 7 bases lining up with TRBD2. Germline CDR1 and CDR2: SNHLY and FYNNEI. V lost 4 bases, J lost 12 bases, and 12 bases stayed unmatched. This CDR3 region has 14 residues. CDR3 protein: CASSVLGLVDGQFF. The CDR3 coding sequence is TGTGCCAGCAGTGTTCTAGGACTAGTCGATGGGCAGTTCTTC.

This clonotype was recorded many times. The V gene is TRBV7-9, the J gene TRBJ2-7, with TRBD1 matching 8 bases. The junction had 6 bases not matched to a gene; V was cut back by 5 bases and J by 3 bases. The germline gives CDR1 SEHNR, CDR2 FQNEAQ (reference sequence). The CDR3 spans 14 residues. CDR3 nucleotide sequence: TGTGCCAGCAGCCTGGACAGGGATTACTACGAGCAGTACTTC. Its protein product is CASSLDRDYYEQYF.

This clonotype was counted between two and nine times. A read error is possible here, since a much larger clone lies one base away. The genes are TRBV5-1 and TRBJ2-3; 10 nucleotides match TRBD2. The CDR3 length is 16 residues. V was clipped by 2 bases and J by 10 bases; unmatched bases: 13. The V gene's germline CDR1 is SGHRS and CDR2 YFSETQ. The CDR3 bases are TGCGCCAGCAGCTTTGAACTAGCGGGACCAGGGGATGCGCAGTATTTT. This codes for CASSFELAGPGDAQYF. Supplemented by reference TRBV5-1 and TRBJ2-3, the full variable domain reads KAGVTQTPRYLIKTRGQQVTLSCSPISGHRSVSWYQQTPGQGLQFLFEYFSETQRNKGNFPGRFSGRQFSNSRSEMNVSTLELGDSALYLCASSFELAGPGDAQYFGPGTRLTVL.

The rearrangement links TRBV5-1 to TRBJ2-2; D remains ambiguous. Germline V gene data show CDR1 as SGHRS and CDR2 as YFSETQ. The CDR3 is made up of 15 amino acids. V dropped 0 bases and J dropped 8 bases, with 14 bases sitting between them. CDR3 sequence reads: CASSLDAKPTGELFF. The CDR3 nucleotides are TGCGCCAGCAGCTTGGACGCTAAACCGACGGGGGAGCTGTTTTTT.

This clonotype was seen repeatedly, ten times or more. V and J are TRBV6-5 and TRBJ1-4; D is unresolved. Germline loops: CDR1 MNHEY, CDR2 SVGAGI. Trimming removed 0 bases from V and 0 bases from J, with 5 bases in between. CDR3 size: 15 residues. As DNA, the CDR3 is TGTGCCAGCAGTTACTCTGGAGCAACTAATGAAAAACTGTTTTTT. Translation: CASSYSGATNEKLFF.

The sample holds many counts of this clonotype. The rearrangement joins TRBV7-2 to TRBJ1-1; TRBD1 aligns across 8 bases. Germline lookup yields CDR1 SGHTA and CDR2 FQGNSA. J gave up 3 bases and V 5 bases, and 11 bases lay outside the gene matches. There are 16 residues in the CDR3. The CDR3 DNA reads TGTGCCAGCAGCGTGCTCCGGACAGGGAGGGACACTGAAGCTTTCTTT. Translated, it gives CASSVLRTGRDTEAFF.

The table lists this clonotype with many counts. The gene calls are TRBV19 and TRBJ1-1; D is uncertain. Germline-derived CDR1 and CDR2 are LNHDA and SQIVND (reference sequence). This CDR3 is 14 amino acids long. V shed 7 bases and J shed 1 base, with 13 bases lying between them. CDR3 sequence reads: CASTGRRENTEAFF. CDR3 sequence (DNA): TGTGCCAGTACGGGCCGAAGAGAGAACACTGAAGCTTTCTTT. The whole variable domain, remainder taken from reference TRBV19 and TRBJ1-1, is DGGITQSPKYLFRKEGQNVTLSCEQNLNHDAMYWYRQDPGQGLRLIYYSQIVNDFQKGDIAEGYSVSREKKESFPLTVTSAQKNPTAFYLCASTGRRENTEAFFGQGTRLTVV.

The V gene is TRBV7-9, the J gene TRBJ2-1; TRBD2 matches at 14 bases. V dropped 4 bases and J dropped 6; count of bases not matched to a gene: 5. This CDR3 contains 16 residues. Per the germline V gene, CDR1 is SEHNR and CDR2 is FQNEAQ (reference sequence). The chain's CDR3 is CASSYPGLAGGNEQFF. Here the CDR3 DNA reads TGTGCCAGCAGCTACCCTGGACTAGCGGGAGGCAATGAGCAGTTCTTC.

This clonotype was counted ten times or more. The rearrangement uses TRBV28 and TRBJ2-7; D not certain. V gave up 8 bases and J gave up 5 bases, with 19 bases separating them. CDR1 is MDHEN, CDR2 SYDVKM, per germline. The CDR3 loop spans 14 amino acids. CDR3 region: CASCRADTADEQYF. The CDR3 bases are TGTGCCAGCTGCCGGGCCGACACTGCCGACGAGCAGTACTTC.

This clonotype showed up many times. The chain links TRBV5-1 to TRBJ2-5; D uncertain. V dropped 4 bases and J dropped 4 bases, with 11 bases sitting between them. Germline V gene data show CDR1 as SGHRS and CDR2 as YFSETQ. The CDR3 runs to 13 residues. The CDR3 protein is CASSGRPSETQYF. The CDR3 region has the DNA TGCGCCAGCAGCGGCCGTCCGTCAGAGACCCAGTACTTC.

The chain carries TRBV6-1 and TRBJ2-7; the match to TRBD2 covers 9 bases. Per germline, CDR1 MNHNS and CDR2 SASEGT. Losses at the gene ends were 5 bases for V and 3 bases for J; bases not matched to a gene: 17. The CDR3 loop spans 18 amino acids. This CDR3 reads CASSPGFVKLAGYYEQYF. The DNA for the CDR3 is TGTGCCAGCAGTCCCGGTTTTGTAAAGCTAGCGGGATACTACGAGCAGTACTTC.

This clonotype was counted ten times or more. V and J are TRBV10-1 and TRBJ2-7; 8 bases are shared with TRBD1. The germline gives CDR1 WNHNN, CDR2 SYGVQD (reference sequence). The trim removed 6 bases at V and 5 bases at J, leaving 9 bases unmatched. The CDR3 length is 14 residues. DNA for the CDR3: TGCGCCAGCAGGTCCGGGACAGGCGGTGACGAGCAGTACTTC. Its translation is CASRSGTGGDEQYF.

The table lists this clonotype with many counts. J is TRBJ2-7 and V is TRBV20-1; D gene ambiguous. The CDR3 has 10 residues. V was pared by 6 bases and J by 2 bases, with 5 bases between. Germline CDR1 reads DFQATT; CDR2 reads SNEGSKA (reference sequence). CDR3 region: CSASPYEQYF. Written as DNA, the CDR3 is TGCAGTGCATCCCCCTACGAGCAGTACTTC.

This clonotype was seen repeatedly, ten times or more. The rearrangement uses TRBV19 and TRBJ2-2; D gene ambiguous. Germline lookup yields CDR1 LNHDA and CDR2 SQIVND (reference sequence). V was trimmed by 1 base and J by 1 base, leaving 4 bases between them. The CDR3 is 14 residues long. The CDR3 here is CASSIGWNTGELFF. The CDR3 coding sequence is TGTGCCAGTAGTATAGGGTGGAACACCGGGGAGCTGTTTTTT. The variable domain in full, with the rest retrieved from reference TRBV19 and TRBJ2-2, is DGGITQSPKYLFRKEGQNVTLSCEQNLNHDAMYWYRQDPGQGLRLIYYSQIVNDFQKGDIAEGYSVSREKKESFPLTVTSAQKNPTAFYLCASSIGWNTGELFFGEGSRLTVL.

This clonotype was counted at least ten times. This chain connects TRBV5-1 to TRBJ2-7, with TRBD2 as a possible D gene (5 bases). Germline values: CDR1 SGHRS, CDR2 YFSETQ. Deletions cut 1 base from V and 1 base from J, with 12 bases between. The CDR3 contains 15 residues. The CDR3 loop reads CASSLREGRSYEQYF. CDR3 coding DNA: TGCGCCAGCAGCTTGAGAGAGGGCCGTTCCTACGAGCAGTACTTC.

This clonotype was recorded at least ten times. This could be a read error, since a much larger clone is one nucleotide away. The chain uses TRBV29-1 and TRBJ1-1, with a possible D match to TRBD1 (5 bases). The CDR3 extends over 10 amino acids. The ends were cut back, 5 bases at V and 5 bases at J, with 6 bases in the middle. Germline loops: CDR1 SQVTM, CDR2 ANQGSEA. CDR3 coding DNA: TGCAGCGTTCGGGGGACTGAAGCTTTCTTT. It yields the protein CSVRGTEAFF. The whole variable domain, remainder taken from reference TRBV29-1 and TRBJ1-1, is SAVISQKPSRDICQRGTSLTIQCQVDSQVTMMFWYRQQPGQSLTLIATANQGSEATYESGFVIDKFPISRPNLTFSTLTVSNMSPEDSSIYLCSVRGTEAFFGQGTRLTVV.

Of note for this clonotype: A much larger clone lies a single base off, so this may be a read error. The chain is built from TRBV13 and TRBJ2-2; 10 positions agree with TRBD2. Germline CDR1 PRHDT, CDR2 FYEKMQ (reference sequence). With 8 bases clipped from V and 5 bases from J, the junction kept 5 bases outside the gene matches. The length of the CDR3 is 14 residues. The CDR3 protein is CASGSGRDTGELFF. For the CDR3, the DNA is TGTGCCAGCGGAAGCGGGAGGGATACCGGGGAGCTGTTTTTT.

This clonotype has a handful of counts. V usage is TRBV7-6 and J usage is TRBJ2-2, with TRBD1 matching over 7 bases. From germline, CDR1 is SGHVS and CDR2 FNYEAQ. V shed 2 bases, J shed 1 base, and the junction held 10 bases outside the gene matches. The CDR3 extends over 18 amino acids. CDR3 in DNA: TGTGCCAGCAGCTTAAGAAGGGGGCCAGCTTGGAACACCGGGGAGCTGTTTTTT. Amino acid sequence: CASSLRRGPAWNTGELFF.

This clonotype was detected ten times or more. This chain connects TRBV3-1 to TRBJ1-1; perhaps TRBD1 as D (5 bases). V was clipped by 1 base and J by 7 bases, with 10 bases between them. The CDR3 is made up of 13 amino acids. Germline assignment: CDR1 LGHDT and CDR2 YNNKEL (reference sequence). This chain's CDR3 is CASSQGGVGEAFF. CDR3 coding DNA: TGTGCCAGCAGCCAAGGAGGGGTAGGTGAAGCTTTCTTT.

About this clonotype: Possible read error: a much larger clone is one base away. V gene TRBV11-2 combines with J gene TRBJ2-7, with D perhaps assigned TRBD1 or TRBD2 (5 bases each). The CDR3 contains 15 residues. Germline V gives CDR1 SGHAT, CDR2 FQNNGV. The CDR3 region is CAGSLTGTLTYEQYF. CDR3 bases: TGTGCCGGCAGCCTTACCGGGACGTTGACCTACGAGCAGTACTTC.

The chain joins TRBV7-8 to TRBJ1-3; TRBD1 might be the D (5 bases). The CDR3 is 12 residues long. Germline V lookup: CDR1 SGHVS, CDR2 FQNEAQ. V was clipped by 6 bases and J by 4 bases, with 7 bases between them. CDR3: CASRGGGNTIYF. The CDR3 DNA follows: TGTGCCAGCAGGGGGGGGGGAAACACCATATATTTT.

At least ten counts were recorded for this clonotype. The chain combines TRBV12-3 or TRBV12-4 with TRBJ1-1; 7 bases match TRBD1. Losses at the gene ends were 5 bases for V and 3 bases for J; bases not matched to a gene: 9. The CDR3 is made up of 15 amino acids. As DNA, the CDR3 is TGTGCCAGCAGTCCTGCAGACAGGGTTGACACTGAAGCTTTCTTT. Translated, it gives CASSPADRVDTEAFF.